This T cell receptor (beta chain) emerged from a study of T-cell reconstitution after alpha-beta-depleted transplantation in children. At least ten counts were recorded for this clonotype. The junction departs from germline at one end; a sequencing error may be responsible. The V gene's germline CDR1 is DFQATT and CDR2 SNEGSKA (reference sequence). The CDR3 runs to 10 residues. Using unique molecular identifiers, the investigators prepared the TCRbeta library. MiXCR, applied by TCRdb to the PCR reads, yields one record per CDR3 protein. The sample yields 440,000 or so distinct CDR3 sequences, 11% seen once.

This specimen was PBMCs from the stem cell graft donor, taken from the stem cell graft. This TCR derives from a human donor who donated a stem cell graft to a child with acute myeloid leukemia. V usage is TRBV20-1 and J usage is TRBJ2-1; 10 positions agree with TRBD1. CDR3 loop: CSASRGQGLF. CDR3 coding DNA: TGCAGTGCCTCACGGGGACAGGGGCTTTTC.